These 5 T cell receptor beta chains originate from one sample sequenced in a study of T cells in localized non-small cell lung cancer. Measured with immunoSEQ multiplex PCR; TCRdb has only the in-frame clones, and not every one. Among some 9,700 clones listed, around 92% were seen once. Sequenced material: peripheral blood, taken before any cancer treatment. These receptors originate from a female donor of 60 years or more with stage II squamous cell lung carcinoma.

This clone showed up just a few times. The CDR3: CASSLDTSLANTGELFF. In DNA, the CDR3 is TGTGCCAGCAGCTTGGACACTAGCCTAGCGAACACCGGGGAGCTGTTTTTT. J is TRBJ2-2 and V is TRBV5-8; possible D gene TRBD2, 6 bases. CDR1 SGHTS and CDR2 YDEGEE come from the germline V gene. There are 17 residues in the CDR3. Trimming removed 0 bases at V and 0 bases at J, with 12 bases between.

This chain links TRBV5-6 with TRBJ2-7, with 8 bases that match TRBD1. The V gene's germline CDR1 is SGHDT and CDR2 YYEEEE. The J segment lost 5 bases and the V segment lost 2 bases, leaving 6 bases of the junction unmatched. The CDR3 runs 14 residues. The CDR3, as DNA: TGTGCCAGCAGCTTAGGACAGGGTTTCGACGAGCAGTACGTC. As protein: CASSLGQGFDEQYV.

The CDR3 loop reads CASSNTEETQYF. CDR3 coding DNA: TGTGCCAGTAGTAATACCGAAGAGACCCAGTACTTC. The chain links TRBV19 to TRBJ2-5; D unresolved. The CDR3 has 12 residues. Germline V gives CDR1 LNHDA, CDR2 SQIVND (reference sequence). The ends were cut back, 4 bases at V and 3 bases at J, with 6 bases in the middle.

The gene calls are TRBV28 and TRBJ2-7; 7 nucleotides align to TRBD1. The CDR3 contains 15 residues. Per germline, CDR1 MDHEN and CDR2 SYDVKM. Losses at the gene ends were 3 bases for V and 2 bases for J; bases not matched to a gene: 7. The CDR3 region has the DNA TGTGCCAGCAGTTTCAGACAGGGACACACCTACGAGCAGTACGTC. Translated: CASSFRQGHTYEQYV.

The V call is TRBV11-2, the J call TRBJ1-2, with unresolved D. This CDR3 region has 13 residues. Germline CDR1 and CDR2: SGHAT and FQNNGV. Trimming removed 5 bases from V and 6 bases from J, with 13 bases in between. The CDR3 reads CASSRTFANGYTF. DNA for the CDR3: TGTGCCAGCAGCCGTACATTTGCCAATGGCTACACCTTC.